This TCR beta chain was sequenced in a study of T-cell reconstitution after alpha-beta-depleted transplantation in children. A few counts support this clonotype. The CDR3 contains 15 residues. CDR1 MNHNS and CDR2 SASEGT come from the germline V gene. V trimming: 6 bases; J trimming: 5 bases; junction bases outside the gene matches: 7. This sample's TCRbeta library carried unique molecular identifier barcodes. A single record per CDR3 protein comes from TCRdb applying MiXCR to the PCR reads. The sample includes 350,000 to 450,000 distinct CDR3 sequences, 20% of them seen just once. The rearrangement joins TRBV6-1 to TRBJ2-1; 10 positions agree with TRBD2. The starting material was PBMCs from the stem cell graft donor, obtained from the stem cell graft. The TCR originated in a human donor who donated a stem cell graft to a child with acute myeloid leukemia. DNA of the CDR3: TGTGCCAGCAGATCTTTAGCGGGAGGCAACAATGAGCAGTTCTTC. Protein: CASRSLAGGNNEQFF.